The entry below gives a single T cell receptor (beta chain) sequence along with its context. Seattle enrolled patients during active infection and tracked them longitudinally. This specimen comes from a study of blood T cell repertoires in COVID-19. On the study more broadly: Both acute and convalescent COVID-19 samples were obtained from the United States, Italy and Spain. PBMCs, B-cell-depleted T cells, or T cells provided the cDNA or gDNA that made up the material.

In the authors' workflow: Amplification from reference gene primers served as the basis for estimated nucleated cell counts. The repertoire was sequenced with immunoSEQ multiplex PCR; TCRdb's copy has only in-frame clones and lacks some. V, J and clone size are taken as reported in that table, and D and trimming were inferred from the DNA itself. The sample yields more than 150,000 clones, around 94% seen once. The CDR3 totals 16 residues. Germline lookup yields CDR1 MNHNS and CDR2 SASEGT. V was trimmed by 0 bases and J by 9 bases, leaving 18 bases between them. The sample was peripheral blood. The clonotype was recovered from a man aged 25 to 45 with COVID-19, enrolled during active disease. The V and J genes are TRBV6-1 and TRBJ2-1; possible D gene TRBD1, 7 bases. In DNA, the CDR3 is TGTGCCAGCAGTGAAGCGGCCGCGGGACAGTACTTTGAGCAGTTCTTC. Translating gives CASSEAAAGQYFEQFF.